The 21 T cell receptor beta chains reported below all come from one sample, sequenced in a study of T-cell reconstitution after alpha-beta-depleted transplantation in children. Preparation of the TCRbeta library was carried out with unique molecular identifiers. TCRdb re-called the PCR reads with MiXCR, one entry per CDR3 protein. The repertoire includes a few hundred thousand distinct CDR3 sequences, around 10% of them detected once, and 2% to 3% sits in the top ten. The sample was PBMCs from the stem cell graft donor, taken from the stem cell graft. All receptors come from a human donor who donated a stem cell graft to a child with acute lymphoblastic leukemia.

This clonotype was picked up a small number of times. Germline and junction disagree at one end, which may indicate a read error. V is TRBV12-3 or TRBV12-4 and J is TRBJ2-2, with a weak D call TRBD2 (5 bases). This CDR3 has 14 amino acids. This CDR3 reads CASSFQPGPGEPFF. CDR3 bases: TGTGCCAGCAGTTTTCAGCCAGGCCCCGGGGAGCCGTTTTTT.

This clonotype was detected many times. This sequence joins TRBV4-1 and TRBJ2-1; TRBD2 aligns across 11 bases. J lost 7 bases, V lost 0 bases, and 5 bases had no gene match. This CDR3 region has 16 residues. Germline V gene data show CDR1 as MGHRA and CDR2 as YSYEKL. This CDR3 reads CASSQEFLAGGNEQFF. CDR3 nucleotide sequence: TGCGCCAGCAGCCAAGAGTTCCTAGCGGGAGGTAATGAGCAGTTCTTC.

This clonotype occurred a few times. This sequence joins TRBV7-2 and TRBJ1-2, with D tentatively TRBD1 (5 bases). The CDR3 spans 17 residues. Germline values: CDR1 SGHTA, CDR2 FQGNSA. V was trimmed by 5 bases and J by 4 bases, leaving 23 bases between them. CDR3 loop: CASSPVGQINFGYGYTF. Here the CDR3 DNA reads TGTGCCAGCAGCCCCGTGGGGCAGATCAACTTTGGCTATGGCTACACCTTC.

This clonotype was seen many times. The chain recombines TRBV5-1 with TRBJ2-2; D is ambiguous. The CDR3 extends over 16 amino acids. V lost 1 base to trimming and J lost 4 bases, with 14 bases between them. Per the germline V gene, CDR1 is SGHRS and CDR2 is YFSETQ. Here the CDR3 reads CASSLIGRLGTGELFF. CDR3 DNA sequence: TGCGCCAGCAGCTTGATTGGCCGCCTGGGCACCGGGGAGCTGTTTTTT.

The chain has TRBV24-1 and TRBJ2-5; tentatively, D is TRBD2 (6 bases). The V gene lost 5 bases and the J gene lost 4 bases, with 10 bases spanning the gap. The CDR3 contains 13 residues. Germline V gives CDR1 KGHDR, CDR2 SFDVKD. The CDR3, as DNA: TGTGCCACCAGTGCAGGAGGGAGAGAGACCCAGTACTTC. Its protein is CATSAGGRETQYF.

This clonotype was counted between two and nine times. The chain recombines TRBV7-9 with TRBJ2-5, with a weak D call TRBD2 (5 bases). Trimming pared 0 bases from V and 4 bases from J, leaving 12 bases between. The CDR3 totals 15 residues. Germline V gene data show CDR1 as SEHNR and CDR2 as FQNEAQ (reference sequence). Here the CDR3 reads CASSLARALIETQYF. The CDR3 nucleotides read TGTGCCAGCAGCTTAGCGCGGGCCCTCATAGAGACCCAGTACTTC.

This rearrangement joins TRBV20-1 to TRBJ2-3; maybe TRBD1 (6 bases). This CDR3 contains 15 residues. From germline, CDR1 is DFQATT and CDR2 SNEGSKA (reference sequence). Trimming removed 6 bases from V and 5 bases from J, with 21 bases in between. CDR3 in DNA: TGCAGTGCCGCTCTACTGAACAGGGCCCGAGATACGCAGTATTTT. Its translation: CSAALLNRARDTQYF.

This clonotype was picked up many times. The chain combines TRBV20-1 with TRBJ1-5, with 9 bases that match TRBD1. CDR3 length: 14 residues. J gave up 0 bases and V 6 bases, and 3 bases lay outside the gene matches. The germline V gene has CDR1 DFQATT and CDR2 SNEGSKA (reference sequence). The CDR3 spells CSAGQGNSNQPQHF. Written as DNA, the CDR3 is TGCAGTGCAGGACAGGGGAATAGCAATCAGCCCCAGCATTTT.

V and J are TRBV11-1 and TRBJ2-1, with 14 bases fitting TRBD2. Trimming cost V 3 bases and J 6 bases; bases outside gene matches: 13. Germline CDR1 reads SGHAT; CDR2 reads FQDESV (reference sequence). The CDR3 runs to 19 residues. The CDR3 is CASSLLKTSGRASGNEQFF. As DNA, the CDR3 is TGTGCCAGCAGCTTGCTTAAGACTAGCGGGAGGGCCAGCGGCAATGAGCAGTTCTTC.

The rearrangement uses TRBV6-1 and TRBJ2-3; no definite D call. The CDR3 is 15 residues long. The V end lost 3 bases, the J end lost 0 bases, and 10 bases lay between the germline ends. CDR1 and CDR2 (germline): MNHNS, SASEGT. The chain's CDR3 is CASSESPTSTDTQYF. The CDR3, as DNA: TGTGCCAGCAGTGAGAGTCCTACTAGCACAGATACGCAGTATTTT.

This clonotype was counted many times. The J gene is TRBJ2-1, the V gene TRBV11-1; TRBD2 agrees at 11 bases. Trimming cost V 3 bases and J 4 bases; bases outside gene matches: 11. This CDR3 is 18 amino acids long. Germline V CDR1 and CDR2: SGHAT, FQDESV (reference sequence). In DNA, the CDR3 is TGTGCCAGCAGCTTCCCCCGAGAGACTAGCGGGAATTACAATGAGCAGTTCTTC. Residues: CASSFPRETSGNYNEQFF.

This clonotype was recorded many times. The gene calls are TRBV4-1 and TRBJ2-1; tentatively, D is TRBD2 (6 bases). Germline CDR1 is MGHRA and CDR2 is YSYEKL. V was trimmed by 4 bases and J by 3 bases, leaving 13 bases between them. The CDR3 is 15 amino acids. The CDR3 here is CASSLTSSNYNEQFF. CDR3 DNA: TGCGCCAGCAGCCTGACTAGTTCCAACTACAATGAGCAGTTCTTC.

This clonotype has just a few counts. The V and J genes are TRBV7-2 and TRBJ1-3; D uncertain. Trimming left V 1 base short and J 0 bases short, with 7 bases between. The CDR3 extends over 15 amino acids. The V gene's germline CDR1 is SGHTA and CDR2 FQGNSA. CDR3: CASSLVAGSGNTIYF. Here the CDR3 DNA reads TGTGCCAGCAGCTTAGTAGCTGGCTCTGGAAACACCATATATTTT.

This clonotype has more than one count but fewer than ten. CDR3 nucleotide sequence: TGTGCCAGCAGCTCCCAAACAACTCGCTATGGCTACACCTTC. Its protein is CASSSQTTRYGYTF. The chain joins TRBV7-9 to TRBJ1-2; D call uncertain. This CDR3 has 14 amino acids. V lost 4 bases and J 4 bases, leaving 13 bases between the germline ends. Germline V gives CDR1 SEHNR, CDR2 FQNEAQ (reference sequence).

This clonotype was found a few times. The chain has TRBV6-2 or TRBV6-3 and TRBJ1-1, with 7 bases that match TRBD1. CDR3 length equals 14 residues. The V and J ends lost 2 bases and 4 bases, in that order; junction bases with no gene match: 4. Germline CDR1 and CDR2: MNHEY and SVGEGT. The CDR3, as DNA: TGTGCCAGCAGTTACGCCAGGGGGGTCACTGAAGCTTTCTTT. Translated, it gives CASSYARGVTEAFF.

This clonotype occurred many times. CDR3 region: CASSLGLRVYEQYF. CDR3 nucleotides: TGTGCCAGCAGCTTGGGCCTTAGGGTCTACGAGCAGTACTTC. The genes are TRBV7-8 and TRBJ2-7; D not certain. Trimming pared 3 bases from V and 3 bases from J, leaving 12 bases between. This CDR3 region has 14 residues. CDR1 and CDR2 from the germline V gene are SGHVS and FQNEAQ.

The table lists this clonotype with a few counts. The chain couples TRBV10-2 to TRBJ2-3; 8 bases fit TRBD2. Germline values: CDR1 WSHSY, CDR2 SAAADI. V dropped 2 bases and J dropped 3; count of bases not matched to a gene: 7. The length of the CDR3 is 16 residues. CDR3 bases: TGCGCCAGCAGTGAGCCTGGACTAGCAAGTACAGATACGCAGTATTTT. Protein product: CASSEPGLASTDTQYF.

A few counts support this clonotype. This rearrangement joins TRBV27 to TRBJ1-5; TRBD1 is a possible D gene (6 bases). The CDR3 length is 17 residues. CDR1 and CDR2 from the germline V gene are MNHEY and SMNVEV (reference sequence). The V end was cut by 0 bases, the J end by 0 bases, with 12 bases between. DNA for the CDR3: TGTGCCAGCAGTTTATCACCCCGACAGGCTAGCAATCAGCCCCAGCATTTT. Amino acid sequence: CASSLSPRQASNQPQHF.

This rearrangement joins TRBV18 to TRBJ2-1; TRBD2 matches 9 bases. This CDR3 is 16 amino acids long. Germline-derived CDR1 and CDR2 are KGHSH and LQKENI. V trimming: 2 bases; J trimming: 4 bases; junction bases outside the gene matches: 6. CDR3: CASSPGASGIYNEQFF. For the CDR3, the DNA is TGTGCCAGCTCACCAGGGGCTAGCGGGATATACAATGAGCAGTTCTTC.

In this sample, this clonotype turned up a few times. The rearrangement uses TRBV14 and TRBJ1-1, with D tentatively TRBD1 (6 bases). V was trimmed by 6 bases and J by 4 bases, leaving 15 bases between them. The CDR3 extends over 14 amino acids. Germline CDR1 is SGHDN and CDR2 is FVKESK. CDR3 residues: CASRPGGLATEAFF. The CDR3 bases are TGTGCCAGCAGGCCCGGGGGGCTAGCCACTGAAGCTTTCTTT. Full variable domain (rest looked up from reference TRBV14 and TRBJ1-1): EAGVTQFPSHSVIEKGQTVTLRCDPISGHDNLYWYRRVMGKEIKFLLHFVKESKQDESGMPNNRFLAERTGGTYSTLKVQPAELEDSGVYFCASRPGGLATEAFFGQGTRLTVV.

This chain joins TRBV5-5 and TRBJ1-1; D is perhaps TRBD1 (5 bases). The V gene lost 3 bases and the J gene lost 3 bases, with 15 bases spanning the gap. Germline V gene sequence: CDR1 SGHKS, CDR2 YYEKEE (reference sequence). The CDR3 contains 15 residues. Written as DNA, the CDR3 is TGTGCCAGCAGCTCGGGACGCTACCCGGACACTGAAGCTTTCTTT. It translates to CASSSGRYPDTEAFF.